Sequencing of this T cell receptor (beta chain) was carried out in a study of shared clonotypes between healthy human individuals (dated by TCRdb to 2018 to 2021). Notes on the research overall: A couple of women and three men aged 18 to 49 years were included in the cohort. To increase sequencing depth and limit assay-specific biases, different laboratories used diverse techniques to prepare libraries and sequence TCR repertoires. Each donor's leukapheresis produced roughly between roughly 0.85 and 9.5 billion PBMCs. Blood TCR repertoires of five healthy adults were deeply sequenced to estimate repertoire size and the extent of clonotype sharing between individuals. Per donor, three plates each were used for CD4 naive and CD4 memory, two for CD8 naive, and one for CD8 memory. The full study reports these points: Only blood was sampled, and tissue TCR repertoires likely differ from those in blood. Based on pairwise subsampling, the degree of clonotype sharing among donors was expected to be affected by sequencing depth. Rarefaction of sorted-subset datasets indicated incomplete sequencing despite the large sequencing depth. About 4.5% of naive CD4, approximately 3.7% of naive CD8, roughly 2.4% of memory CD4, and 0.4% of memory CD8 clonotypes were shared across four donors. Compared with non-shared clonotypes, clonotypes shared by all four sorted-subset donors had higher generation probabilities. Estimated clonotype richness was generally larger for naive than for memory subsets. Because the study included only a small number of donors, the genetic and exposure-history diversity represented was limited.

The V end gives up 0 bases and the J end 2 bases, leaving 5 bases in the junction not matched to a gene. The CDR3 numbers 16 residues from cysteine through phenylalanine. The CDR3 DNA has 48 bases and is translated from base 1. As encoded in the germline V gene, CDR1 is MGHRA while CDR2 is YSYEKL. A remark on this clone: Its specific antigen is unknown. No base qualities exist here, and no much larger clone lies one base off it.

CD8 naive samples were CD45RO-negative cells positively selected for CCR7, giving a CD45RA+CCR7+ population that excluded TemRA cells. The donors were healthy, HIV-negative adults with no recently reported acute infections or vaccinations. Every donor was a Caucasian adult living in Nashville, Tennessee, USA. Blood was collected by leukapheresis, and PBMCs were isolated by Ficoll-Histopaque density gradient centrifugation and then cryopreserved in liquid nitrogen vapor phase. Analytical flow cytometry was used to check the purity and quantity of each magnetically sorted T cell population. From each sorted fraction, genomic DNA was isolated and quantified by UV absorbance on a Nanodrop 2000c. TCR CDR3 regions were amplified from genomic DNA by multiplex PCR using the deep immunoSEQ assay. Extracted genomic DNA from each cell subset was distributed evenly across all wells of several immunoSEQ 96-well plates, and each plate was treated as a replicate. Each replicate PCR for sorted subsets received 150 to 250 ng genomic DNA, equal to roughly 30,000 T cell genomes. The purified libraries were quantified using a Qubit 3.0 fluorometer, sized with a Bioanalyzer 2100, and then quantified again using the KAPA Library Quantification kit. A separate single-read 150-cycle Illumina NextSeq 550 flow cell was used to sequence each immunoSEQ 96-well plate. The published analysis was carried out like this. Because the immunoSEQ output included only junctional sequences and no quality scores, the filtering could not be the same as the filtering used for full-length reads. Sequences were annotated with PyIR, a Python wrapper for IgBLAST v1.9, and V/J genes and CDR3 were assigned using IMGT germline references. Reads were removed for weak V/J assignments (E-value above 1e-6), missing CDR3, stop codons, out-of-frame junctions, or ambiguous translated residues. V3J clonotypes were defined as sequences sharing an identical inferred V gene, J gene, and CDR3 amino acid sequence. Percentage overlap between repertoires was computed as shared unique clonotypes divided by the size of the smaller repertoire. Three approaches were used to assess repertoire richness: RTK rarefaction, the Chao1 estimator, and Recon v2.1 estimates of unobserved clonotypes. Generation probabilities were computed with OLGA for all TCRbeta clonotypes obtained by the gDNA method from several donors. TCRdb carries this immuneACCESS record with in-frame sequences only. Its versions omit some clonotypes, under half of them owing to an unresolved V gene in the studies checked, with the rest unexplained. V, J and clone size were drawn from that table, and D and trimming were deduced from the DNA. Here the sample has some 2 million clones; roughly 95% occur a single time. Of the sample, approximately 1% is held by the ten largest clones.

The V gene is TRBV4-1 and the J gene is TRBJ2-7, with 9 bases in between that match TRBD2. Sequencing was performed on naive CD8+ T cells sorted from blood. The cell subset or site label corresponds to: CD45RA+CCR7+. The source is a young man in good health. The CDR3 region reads CASSQDEAGGTYEQYF. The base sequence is TGCGCCAGCAGCCAAGATGAAGCGGGGGGCACCTACGAGCAGTACTTC.